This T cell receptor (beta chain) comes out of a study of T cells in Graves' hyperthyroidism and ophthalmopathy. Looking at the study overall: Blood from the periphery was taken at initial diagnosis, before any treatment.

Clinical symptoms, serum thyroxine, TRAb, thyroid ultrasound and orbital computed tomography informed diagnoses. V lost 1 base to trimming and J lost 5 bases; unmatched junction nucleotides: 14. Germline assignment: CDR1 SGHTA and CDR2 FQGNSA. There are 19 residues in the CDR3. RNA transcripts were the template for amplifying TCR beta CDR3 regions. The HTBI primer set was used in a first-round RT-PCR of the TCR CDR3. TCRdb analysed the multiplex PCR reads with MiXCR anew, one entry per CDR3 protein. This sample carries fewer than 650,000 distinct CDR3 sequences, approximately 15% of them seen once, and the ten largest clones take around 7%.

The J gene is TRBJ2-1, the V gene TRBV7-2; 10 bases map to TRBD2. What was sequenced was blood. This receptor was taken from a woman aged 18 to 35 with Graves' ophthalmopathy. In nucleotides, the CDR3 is TGTGCCAGCAGCTTAGTGGGAAGCCCTAGCGGGAGTCCAAACAATGAGCAGTTCTTC. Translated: CASSLVGSPSGSPNNEQFF.